Listed below are T cell receptor beta chains from one sample, sequenced in a study of blood T cell repertoires in COVID-19. This table comes from immunoSEQ multiplex PCR, and its TCRdb copy is limited to in-frame clones, with some not included. Here the sample spans around 130,000 clones, about 83% being singletons. Material: peripheral blood. All receptors derive from a man aged 40-50 years with active or convalescent COVID-19. Each CDR3 is given with its conserved first and last residue. D genes are given only for firm matches. Size is omitted from some rows. Given values are once, few, many or a class for expanded clones.

d_gene	v_gene	j_gene	abundance	CDR3aa	CDR3nt
NA	TRBV11-2	TRBJ2-2	few	CASSYGWRRGTGELFF	TGTGCCAGCAGCTACGGGTGGAGACGGGGCACCGGGGAGCTGTTTTTT
TRBD2	TRBV2	TRBJ2-5	NA	CASSPTSGATKETQYF	TGTGCCAGCAGTCCGACTAGCGGGGCAACTAAAGAGACCCAGTACTTC
NA	TRBV7-2	TRBJ2-7	NA	CASSLARVQYEQYF	TGTGCCAGCAGCTTAGCCAGGGTACAGTACGAGCAGTACTTC
TRBD1	TRBV10-3	TRBJ2-7	few	CAITGTGLEQYF	TGTGCCATCACGGGGACAGGCCTCGAGCAGTACTTC
NA	TRBV19	TRBJ1-3	NA	CASHHYGGQRGNTIYF	TGTGCCAGCCACCACTACGGAGGACAGCGCGGAAACACCATATATTTT
TRBD2	TRBV7-2	TRBJ2-1	once	CASSFRLAGRGNEQFF	TGTGCCAGCAGCTTCCGACTAGCGGGGCGGGGGAATGAGCAGTTCTTC
NA	TRBV28	TRBJ2-1	NA	CASSIAGANSYNEQFF	TGTGCCAGCAGTATTGCAGGGGCAAACTCCTACAATGAGCAGTTCTTC
NA	TRBV20-1	TRBJ2-1	once	CSAQTPQREFF	TGCAGTGCTCAGACACCCCAGAGGGAGTTCTTC
NA	TRBV5-5	TRBJ1-5	NA	CASSLSWGGNQPQHF	TGTGCCAGCAGCTTGTCGTGGGGGGGCAATCAGCCCCAGCATTTT
NA	TRBV2	TRBJ1-5	NA	CASSDGAAYSNQPQHF	TGTGCCAGCAGTGATGGGGCAGCTTATAGCAATCAGCCCCAGCATTTT
TRBD1	TRBV6-5	TRBJ1-6	NA	CASSLNRDRVSPLHF	TGTGCCAGCAGCCTGAACCGGGACAGGGTTTCACCCCTCCACTTT
TRBD1	TRBV6-1	TRBJ1-3	NA	CASSEGTGRNTIYF	TGTGCCAGCAGTGAAGGGACAGGCCGAAACACCATATATTTT
TRBD2	TRBV19	TRBJ2-1	once	CASSSSGGLNYEQFF	TGTGCCAGTAGTTCTAGCGGGGGGCTTAATTATGAGCAGTTCTTC
NA	TRBV6-5	TRBJ1-1	NA	CASSHQGPEAFF	TGTGCCAGCAGTCATCAGGGCCCTGAAGCTTTCTTT
TRBD2	TRBV9	TRBJ2-1	NA	CASSVGTSLHNEQFF	TGTGCCAGCAGCGTAGGGACTAGCCTCCACAATGAGCAGTTCTTC
TRBD1	TRBV7-2	TRBJ1-2	NA	CASSTGQGYGYTF	TGTGCCAGCAGCACTGGACAGGGCTATGGCTACACCTTC
TRBD1	TRBV12-3/TRBV12-4	TRBJ1-4	NA	CASSYLLGQLFF	TGTGCCAGCAGTTACCTCCTGGGACAGCTGTTTTTT